This TCR beta chain originates from a study of CD8+ T cells in alopecia areata. For the study at large: Patients in the treated group were given tofacitinib by mouth, 5 to 10 mg twice a day. Scalp area affected, as a percentage, set the severity score of treated patients.

The sequencing template was cDNA reverse transcribed from extracted RNA. Only in-frame clones appear in the TCRdb table, and some are missing; sequencing was by immunoSEQ multiplex PCR. Of about 120,000 clones listed, around 50% were seen once; the top ten hold 9.5% to 15%. About this clone: Its cognate antigen is unknown.

Broader study findings: In scalp, tofacitinib significantly decreased clonality and expanded CD8+ clones among the top 100.

J gave up 4 bases and V 2 bases, and 4 bases lay outside the gene matches. Germline V gene data show CDR1 as MNHEY and CDR2 as SMNVEV (reference sequence). The CDR3 is made up of 15 amino acids. Treatment defined: oral pan-JAK inhibitor, 5-10 mg twice daily. Obtained from alopecia areata patients were lesional scalp punch biopsies along with peripheral blood. V gene TRBV27 combines with J gene TRBJ2-2; the match to TRBD2 covers 7 bases. This material consisted of CD8+ T cells sorted from blood, taken at week 24, from a patient treated with tofacitinib. This clonotype was obtained from a human donor with alopecia areata. The CDR3 region has the DNA TGTGCCAGCAGTTTAGGGGAGGGCCTCACCGGGGAGCTGTTTTTT. The encoded protein is CASSLGEGLTGELFF.